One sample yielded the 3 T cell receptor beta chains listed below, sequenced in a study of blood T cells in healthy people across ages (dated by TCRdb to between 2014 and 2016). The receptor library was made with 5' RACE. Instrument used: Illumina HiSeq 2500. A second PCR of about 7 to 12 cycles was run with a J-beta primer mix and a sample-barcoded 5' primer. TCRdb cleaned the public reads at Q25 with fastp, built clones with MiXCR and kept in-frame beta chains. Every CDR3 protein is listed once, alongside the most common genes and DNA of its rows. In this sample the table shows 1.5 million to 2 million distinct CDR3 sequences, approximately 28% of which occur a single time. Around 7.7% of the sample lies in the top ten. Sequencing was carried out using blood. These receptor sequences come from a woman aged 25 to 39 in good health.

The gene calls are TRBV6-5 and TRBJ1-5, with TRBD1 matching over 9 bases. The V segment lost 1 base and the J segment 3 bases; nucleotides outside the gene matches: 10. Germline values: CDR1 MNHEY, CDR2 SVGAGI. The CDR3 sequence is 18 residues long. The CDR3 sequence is CASSYWDRVGGHNQPQHF. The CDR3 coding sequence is TGTGCCAGCAGTTACTGGGACAGGGTAGGAGGTCACAATCAGCCCCAGCATTTT.

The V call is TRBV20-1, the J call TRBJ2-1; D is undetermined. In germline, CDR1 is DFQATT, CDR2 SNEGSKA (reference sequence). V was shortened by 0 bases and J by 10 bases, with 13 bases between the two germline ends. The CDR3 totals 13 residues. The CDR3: CSARDWLRTEQFF. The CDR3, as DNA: TGCAGTGCTAGAGATTGGCTCCGTACCGAGCAGTTCTTC.

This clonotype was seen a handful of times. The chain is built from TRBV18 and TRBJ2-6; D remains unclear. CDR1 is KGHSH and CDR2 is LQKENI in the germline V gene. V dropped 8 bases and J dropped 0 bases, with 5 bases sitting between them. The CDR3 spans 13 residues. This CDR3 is CASPLSGANVLTF. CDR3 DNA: TGTGCCAGCCCTCTCTCTGGGGCCAACGTCCTGACTTTC.